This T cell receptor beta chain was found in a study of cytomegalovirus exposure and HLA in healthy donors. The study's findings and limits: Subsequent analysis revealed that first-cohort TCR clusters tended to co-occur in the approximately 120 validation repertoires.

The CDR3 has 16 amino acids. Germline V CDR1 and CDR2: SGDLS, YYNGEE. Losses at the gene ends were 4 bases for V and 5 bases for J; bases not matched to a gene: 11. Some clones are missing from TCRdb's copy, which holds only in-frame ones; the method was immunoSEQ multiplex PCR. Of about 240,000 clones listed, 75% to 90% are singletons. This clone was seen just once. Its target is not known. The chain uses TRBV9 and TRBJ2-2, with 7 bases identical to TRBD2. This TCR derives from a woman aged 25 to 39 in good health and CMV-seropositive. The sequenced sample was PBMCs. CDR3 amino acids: CASSPSLERETGELFF. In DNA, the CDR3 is TGTGCCAGCAGCCCCTCGCTTGAGCGGGAAACCGGGGAGCTGTTTTTT.